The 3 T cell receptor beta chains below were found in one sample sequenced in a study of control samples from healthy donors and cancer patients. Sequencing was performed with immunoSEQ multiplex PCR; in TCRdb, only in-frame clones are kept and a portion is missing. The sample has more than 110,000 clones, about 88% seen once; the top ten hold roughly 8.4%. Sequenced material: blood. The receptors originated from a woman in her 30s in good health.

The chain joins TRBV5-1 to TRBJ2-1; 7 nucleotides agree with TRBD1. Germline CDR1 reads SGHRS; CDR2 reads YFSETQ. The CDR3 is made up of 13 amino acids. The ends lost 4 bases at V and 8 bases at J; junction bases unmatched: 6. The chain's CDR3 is CASSPLTGYEQFF. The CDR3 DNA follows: TGCGCCAGCAGCCCCTTGACAGGGTATGAGCAGTTCTTC. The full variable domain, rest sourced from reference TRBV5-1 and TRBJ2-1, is KAGVTQTPRYLIKTRGQQVTLSCSPISGHRSVSWYQQTPGQGLQFLFEYFSETQRNKGNFPGRFSGRQFSNSRSEMNVSTLELGDSALYLCASSPLTGYEQFFGPGTRLTVL.

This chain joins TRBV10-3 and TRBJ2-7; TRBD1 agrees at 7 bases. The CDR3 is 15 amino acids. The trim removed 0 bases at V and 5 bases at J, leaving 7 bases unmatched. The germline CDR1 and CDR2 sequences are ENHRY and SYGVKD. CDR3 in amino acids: CAISESRDRAHEQYF. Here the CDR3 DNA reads TGTGCCATCAGTGAGTCGCGCGACAGGGCCCACGAGCAGTACTTC.

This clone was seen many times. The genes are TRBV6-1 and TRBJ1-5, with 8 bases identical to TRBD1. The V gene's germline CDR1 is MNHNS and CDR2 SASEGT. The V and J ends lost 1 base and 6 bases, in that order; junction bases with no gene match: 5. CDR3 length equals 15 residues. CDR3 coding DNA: TGTGCCAGCAGTGAAGAAGCCACAGGGGGTCAGCCCCAGCATTTT. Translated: CASSEEATGGQPQHF.